This record concerns one T cell receptor beta chain sequence. The data were taken from a study of OX40 agonist ivuxolimab in advanced cancers. Repertoires were generated with immunoSEQ multiplex PCR, while TCRdb's copy carries only in-frame clones and drops some. Among more than 40,000 clones listed, around nine tenths were seen once. The CDR3 runs to 16 residues. J was trimmed by 1 base and V by 2 bases; bases with no gene match: 8. Germline V gene data show CDR1 as SEHNR and CDR2 as FQNEAQ (reference sequence). The specimen comprised CD4+ or CD8+ T cells sorted from blood, sampled in a trial of the OX40 agonist ivuxolimab. The receptor's source is an adult with an advanced solid tumor such as melanoma, head and neck, liver or kidney cancer. The gene calls are TRBV7-9 and TRBJ2-7; 7 nucleotides match TRBD1. The CDR3 sequence is CASSLLRQGTSYEQYF. As DNA, the CDR3 is TGTGCCAGCAGCTTATTGCGACAGGGTACATCCTACGAGCAGTACTTC.